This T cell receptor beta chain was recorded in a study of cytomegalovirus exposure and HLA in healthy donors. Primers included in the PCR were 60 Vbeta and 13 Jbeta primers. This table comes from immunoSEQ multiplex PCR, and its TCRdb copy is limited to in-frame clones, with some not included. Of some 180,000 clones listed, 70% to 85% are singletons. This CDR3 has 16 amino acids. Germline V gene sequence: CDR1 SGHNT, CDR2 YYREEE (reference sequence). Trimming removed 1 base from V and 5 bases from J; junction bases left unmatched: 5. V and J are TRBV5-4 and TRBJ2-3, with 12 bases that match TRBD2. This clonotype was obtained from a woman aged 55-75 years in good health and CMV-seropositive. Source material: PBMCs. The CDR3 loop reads CASSLRLAGGVDTQYF. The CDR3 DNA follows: TGTGCCAGCAGCTTGCGGCTAGCGGGAGGGGTAGATACGCAGTATTTT.